A selection of T cell receptor beta chains follows, all from one sample in a study of T cell responses to AZD1222 COVID-19 vaccine. TCRdb keeps only in-frame clones here, not all; method: immunoSEQ multiplex PCR. The sample shows 150,000 to 190,000 clones, roughly 90% of them seen only once. The sequences come from peripheral blood, collected 28 days after the second AZD1222 dose. These receptors all stem from an adult who received the AZD1222 COVID-19 vaccine. The CDR3 runs from the conserved cysteine through the conserved F or W. A D gene is named only where the DNA matches it firmly.

d_call,j_call,v_call,cdr3_aa
.,TRBJ1-3,TRBV3-1/TRBV3-2,CASSQDYGYTIYF
.,TRBJ1-2,TRBV28,CASSPPGHYGYTF
.,TRBJ2-5,TRBV30,CAWSDDQETQYF
.,TRBJ2-5,TRBV2,CASSEETQYF
TRBD1,TRBJ1-2,TRBV10-3,CAISDIGAQGDGYTF
.,TRBJ2-3,TRBV6-5,CASRRDHTDTQYF
.,TRBJ2-7,TRBV9,CASSVQAGPYEQYF
.,TRBJ2-7,TRBV7-2,CASSRIAAGYEQYF
TRBD2,TRBJ2-1,TRBV9,CASSQTSGPYNEQFF
.,TRBJ2-1,TRBV3-1/TRBV3-2,CASSPSGSGLFF